The 27 T cell receptor beta chains below come from one sample, sequenced in a study of cytomegalovirus exposure and HLA in healthy donors (dated by TCRdb to about 2017). Library preparation used the immunoSEQ multiplex PCR assay. For the multiplex PCR, a mixture combining 60 forward primers for TCR Vbeta segments and 13 reverse primers for TCR Jbeta segments was used. The immuneACCESS repertoire file appears here via TCRdb, limited to in-frame rearrangements. These files lack a portion of the clones; in checked studies, under half of the deficit traces to unresolved V genes, and the cause of the others is not known. Here the sample has approximately 140,000 clones; about 86% occur a single time. The ten largest clones add up to 0.7% of the sample. The sample comprised PBMCs. The receptors stem from a man in his late teens or twenties in good health and CMV-seronegative.

The chain carries TRBV9 and TRBJ1-1, with a possible D match to TRBD1 (5 bases). Between the trimmed V and J ends, which lost 3 bases and 1 base, there was a span of 10 bases. Germline V gives CDR1 SGDLS, CDR2 YYNGEE. The CDR3 extends over 14 amino acids. The CDR3 DNA reads as TGTGCCAGCAGCGCCTCCGGACAGAACACTGAAGCTTTCTTT. This sequence encodes CASSASGQNTEAFF.

This sequence joins TRBV30 and TRBJ1-1, with a weak D call TRBD1 (6 bases). Germline V CDR1 and CDR2: GTSNPN, SVGIG (reference sequence). V was trimmed by 2 bases and J by 7 bases, leaving 8 bases between them. The CDR3 contains 11 residues. This CDR3 reads CAWSRTDEAFF. CDR3 DNA: TGTGCCTGGAGTCGGACAGATGAAGCTTTCTTT.

The chain has TRBV7-8 and TRBJ1-4, with D perhaps TRBD1 (5 bases). Germline V lookup: CDR1 SGHVS, CDR2 FQNEAQ. The ends were cut back, 6 bases at V and 6 bases at J, with 14 bases in the middle. This CDR3 is 14 amino acids long. The CDR3 DNA is TGTGCCAGCAGTCCACGGTCCAGGGATGAAAAACTGTTTTTT. Protein: CASSPRSRDEKLFF. The full variable domain, with the rest looked up from reference TRBV7-8 and TRBJ1-4, is GAGVSQSPRYKVAKRGQDVALRCDPISGHVSLFWYQQALGQGPEFLTYFQNEAQLDKSGLPSDRFFAERPEGSVSTLKIQRTQQEDSAVYLCASSPRSRDEKLFFGSGTQLSVL.

This CDR3 is CASSFLLRDSYEQYF. CDR3 in DNA: TGTGCCAGCAGTTTCCTCCTCCGGGACTCCTACGAGCAGTACTTC. The chain is built from TRBV5-5 and TRBJ2-7; perhaps TRBD2 as D (5 bases). This CDR3 contains 15 residues. Trimming shortened V by 5 bases and J by 0 bases, and 15 bases separated the two germline ends. Per germline, CDR1 SGHKS and CDR2 YYEKEE (reference sequence).

CDR3 residues: CASSLRGSYEQYF. The CDR3 DNA reads TGTGCCAGCAGCTTGCGGGGATCCTACGAGCAGTACTTC. This rearrangement joins TRBV5-8 to TRBJ2-7, with TRBD2 as a possible D gene (5 bases). Trimming took off 1 base at V and 1 base at J, with 6 bases between the two ends. The CDR3 is made up of 13 amino acids. Germline CDR1 reads SGHTS; CDR2 reads YDEGEE. Using reference TRBV5-8 and TRBJ2-7 for the parts outside the CDR3, the full variable domain is EAGVTQSPTHLIKTRGQQATLRCSPISGHTSVYWYQQALGLGLQFLLWYDEGEERNRGNFPPRFSGRQFPNYSSELNVNALELEDSALYLCASSLRGSYEQYFGPGTRLTVT.

The V gene is TRBV7-2, the J gene TRBJ2-3; 9 positions match TRBD2. The germline V gene has CDR1 SGHTA and CDR2 FQGNSA. The ends lost 9 bases at V and 4 bases at J; junction bases unmatched: 8. The CDR3 spans 14 residues. Here the CDR3 reads CASRLAVSPDTQYF. DNA for the CDR3: TGTGCCAGTCGACTAGCGGTGTCCCCAGATACGCAGTATTTT.

The chain couples TRBV19 to TRBJ1-2; TRBD1 is a possible D gene (5 bases). V lost 4 bases to trimming and J lost 6 bases, with 18 bases between them. The CDR3 contains 15 residues. Per germline, CDR1 LNHDA and CDR2 SQIVND (reference sequence). The DNA for the CDR3 is TGTGCCAGTAGTAATTTGGGGCAGGGTCTGGATGGCTACACCTTC. Encoded protein: CASSNLGQGLDGYTF.

The chain carries TRBV29-1 and TRBJ2-2; D gene ambiguous. CDR3 length equals 14 residues. Germline V gene sequence: CDR1 SQVTM, CDR2 ANQGSEA. V was shortened by 7 bases and J by 5 bases, with 17 bases between the two germline ends. CDR3 coding DNA: TGCAGCGCTGGAGTTGAAGGAGTGACCGGGGAGCTGTTTTTT. This codes for CSAGVEGVTGELFF.

The chain is built from TRBV5-1 and TRBJ2-5; 9 nucleotides match TRBD1. This CDR3 is 14 amino acids long. The germline V gene has CDR1 SGHRS and CDR2 YFSETQ. The junction had 4 bases not matched to a gene; V was cut back by 4 bases and J by 3 bases. CDR3 in amino acids: CASSPGTGKETQYF. In DNA form, the CDR3 reads TGCGCCAGCAGCCCCGGGACAGGGAAAGAGACCCAGTACTTC.

The J gene is TRBJ2-7, the V gene TRBV5-4, with D possibly being TRBD1 (5 bases). Trimming took 5 bases from V and 2 from J, leaving 11 bases between them. Germline V CDR1 and CDR2: SGHNT, YYREEE (reference sequence). This CDR3 has 13 residues. DNA of the CDR3: TGTGCCAGCAGTTCAGACAGTCCCTACGAGCAGTACTTC. Its translation is CASSSDSPYEQYF.

The chain carries TRBV7-9 and TRBJ2-1; 11 bases line up with TRBD2. CDR1 is SEHNR, CDR2 FQNEAQ, per germline (reference sequence). Losses at the gene ends were 1 base for V and 7 bases for J; bases not matched to a gene: 6. The CDR3 has 16 residues. DNA for the CDR3: TGTGCCAGCAGCTTAGGAGCTAGCGGGGGGTTAAATGAGCAGTTCTTC. The encoded protein is CASSLGASGGLNEQFF.

This chain uses TRBV10-2 with TRBJ1-5; unclear D gene. V was trimmed by 1 base and J by 4 bases, leaving 11 bases between them. This CDR3 is built from 15 residues. Looked up from germline, CDR1 is WSHSY and CDR2 is SAAADI. The CDR3 nucleotides are TGCGCCAGCAGTGAGTTGGAGGGTAATAATCAGCCCCAGCATTTT. Protein product: CASSELEGNNQPQHF.

V is TRBV28 and J is TRBJ2-1; no firm D call. This CDR3 is built from 14 residues. CDR1 and CDR2 from the germline V gene are MDHEN and SYDVKM. V shed 5 bases and J shed 2 bases, with 10 bases lying between them. The CDR3 bases are TGTGCCAGCAGTAAGATCGACACCTACAATGAGCAGTTCTTC. Its translation: CASSKIDTYNEQFF.

The chain carries TRBV7-2 and TRBJ2-1, with a tentative D call TRBD2 (5 bases). The CDR3 consists of 11 residues. Germline assignment: CDR1 SGHTA and CDR2 FQGNSA. The ends were cut back, 2 bases at V and 10 bases at J, with 6 bases in the middle. The CDR3 DNA follows: TGTGCCAGCAGCTTATCGGGAGAGCAGTTCTTC. Amino acids: CASSLSGEQFF.

This clone occurred a few times. Here the CDR3 DNA reads TGTGCCAGCAGTGTGGGACATAAGTCTAACTATGGCTACACCTTC. Protein: CASSVGHKSNYGYTF. The V call is TRBV27, the J call TRBJ1-2; D perhaps matches TRBD1 (6 bases). V was shortened by 5 bases and J by 0 bases, with 13 bases between the two germline ends. The CDR3 totals 15 residues. CDR1 MNHEY and CDR2 SMNVEV come from the germline V gene (reference sequence).

The rearrangement links TRBV15 to TRBJ2-3; D might be TRBD2 (5 bases). Germline lookup yields CDR1 LNHNV and CDR2 YYDKDF (reference sequence). Trimming removed 1 base at V and 10 bases at J, with 9 bases between. The CDR3 is 12 residues long. The CDR3 region is CATSRALRAQYF. The CDR3 coding sequence is TGTGCCACCAGCAGAGCCCTGCGGGCGCAGTATTTT.

The chain links TRBV19 to TRBJ1-5, with D uncertain. The CDR3 is 13 amino acids. Trimming left V 6 bases short and J 4 bases short, with 10 bases between. CDR1 and CDR2 (germline): LNHDA, SQIVND (reference sequence). CDR3 coding DNA: TGTGCCAGTAGCGACACGTCAAATCAGCCCCAGCATTTT. This gives the protein CASSDTSNQPQHF.

The V call is TRBV7-2, the J call TRBJ2-7; maybe TRBD1 (6 bases). The V gene lost 2 bases and the J gene lost 1 base, with 9 bases spanning the gap. This CDR3 region has 14 residues. Germline V gene sequence: CDR1 SGHTA, CDR2 FQGNSA. Here the CDR3 DNA reads TGTGCCAGCAGCTTAAGACAGGCGTCCTACGAGCAGTACTTC. Protein: CASSLRQASYEQYF.

The sample holds one count of this clone. The chain joins TRBV9 to TRBJ1-2; D not resolved. The CDR3 length is 14 residues. From germline, CDR1 is SGDLS and CDR2 YYNGEE. V dropped 3 bases and J dropped 4 bases, with 13 bases sitting between them. In DNA, the CDR3 is TGTGCCAGCAGCGCCCCTGAGGGCGGCTATGGCTACACCTTC. This codes for CASSAPEGGYGYTF.

V gene TRBV18 combines with J gene TRBJ1-5; D not resolved. The germline gives CDR1 KGHSH, CDR2 LQKENI. The CDR3 consists of 13 residues. Trimming cost V 3 bases and J 7 bases, with 10 bases left between them. CDR3 residues: CASSPAARQPQHF. Here the CDR3 DNA reads TGTGCCAGCTCACCCGCTGCCCGGCAGCCCCAGCATTTT.

The chain is built from TRBV30 and TRBJ2-4; D might be TRBD2 (5 bases). The CDR3 has 18 amino acids. Trimming cost V 8 bases and J 0 bases, with 26 bases left between them. Germline V gene lookup returns CDR1 GTSNPN and CDR2 SVGIG (reference sequence). Here the CDR3 DNA reads TGTGCCCTGGTGGTGACACGAGGGAGTAAAATAGCCAAAAACATTCAGTACTTC. Translated: CALVVTRGSKIAKNIQYF.

The CDR3 protein is CASSFQGGSYNEQFF. Here the CDR3 DNA reads TGTGCCAGCAGCTTTCAGGGAGGCTCCTACAATGAGCAGTTCTTC. J is TRBJ2-1 and V is TRBV7-9; possibly TRBD2 for D (6 bases). The CDR3 is 15 amino acids. With 3 bases removed from V and 0 bases from J, the gap between germline ends came to 9 bases. Germline CDR1 reads SEHNR; CDR2 reads FQNEAQ (reference sequence).

The count of this clone is one. V gene TRBV7-9 combines with J gene TRBJ1-5; TRBD1 matches 7 bases. CDR1 is SEHNR, CDR2 FQNEAQ, per germline (reference sequence). V lost 4 bases and J lost 5; bases outside the gene matches: 5. The CDR3 loop spans 14 amino acids. The CDR3 DNA is TGTGCCAGCAGCTCCTTTACAGGGGATCAGCCCCAGCATTTT. As protein: CASSSFTGDQPQHF.

The rearrangement links TRBV13 to TRBJ1-1, with TRBD1 matching 7 bases. After removal of 1 base from V and 1 base from J, the junction contained 9 bases not matched to a gene. The germline V gene encodes CDR1 PRHDT and CDR2 FYEKMQ (reference sequence). The CDR3 length is 17 residues. The CDR3 DNA sequence: TGTGCCAGCAGCTTAGAGACCGCGGGACAGCAGAACACTGAAGCTTTCTTT. Translating gives CASSLETAGQQNTEAFF. Complete variable domain (other parts from reference TRBV13 and TRBJ1-1): AAGVIQSPRHLIKEKRETATLKCYPIPRHDTVYWYQQGPGQDPQFLISFYEKMQSDKGSIPDRFSAQQFSDYHSELNMSSLELGDSALYFCASSLETAGQQNTEAFFGQGTRLTVV.

V usage is TRBV6-5 and J usage is TRBJ1-5; D is ambiguous. The CDR3 covers 14 residues. Trimming removed 6 bases from V and 0 bases from J, with 9 bases in between. CDR1 and CDR2 (germline): MNHEY, SVGAGI. Here the CDR3 reads CASSPVSSNQPQHF. CDR3 in DNA: TGTGCCAGCAGCCCAGTCAGTAGCAATCAGCCCCAGCATTTT.

Only one count was recorded for this clone. V usage is TRBV7-2 and J usage is TRBJ2-7, with a possible D match to TRBD1 (5 bases). V shed 1 base and J shed 2 bases, with 9 bases lying between them. Germline V gene data show CDR1 as SGHTA and CDR2 as FQGNSA. This CDR3 is 14 amino acids long. The CDR3 loop reads CASSLELGAYEQYF. For the CDR3, the DNA is TGTGCCAGCAGCTTAGAGTTAGGGGCCTACGAGCAGTACTTC.

This chain links TRBV4-1 with TRBJ2-3, with D perhaps matching TRBD1 (6 bases). The CDR3 consists of 16 residues. Trimming shortened V by 1 base and J by 2 bases, and 13 bases separated the two germline ends. CDR1 is MGHRA and CDR2 is YSYEKL in the germline V gene. The CDR3 loop is CASSQVTGPLTDTQYF. CDR3 sequence (DNA): TGCGCCAGCAGCCAAGTGACAGGACCTCTCACAGATACGCAGTATTTT.